Following are 22 T cell receptor beta chains from one sample sequenced in a study of T-cell reconstitution after alpha-beta-depleted transplantation in children. This sample's TCRbeta library carried unique molecular identifier barcodes. TCRdb redid the calling of the PCR reads with MiXCR, one entry per CDR3 protein. The sample holds around 700,000 distinct CDR3 sequences, around 13% seen once. This specimen was PBMCs, taken before TCRalphabeta/CD19-depleted stem cell transplant. The receptors derive from a girl aged 2 to 9 with congenital amegakaryocytic thrombocytopenia, due to receive a stem cell transplant.

This clonotype has ten or more counts. The gene calls are TRBV21-1 and TRBJ2-3; TRBD2, the table's D call, lacks a check against the DNA. TRBV21-1 is termed a pseudogene. This CDR3 comprises 15 residues. The CDR3 nucleotides are TGTGCCATCACCGGGACTACCTCTAGCACAGATACGCAGTATTTT. Protein sequence: CAITGTTSSTDTQYF.

This clonotype was seen many times. The chain couples TRBV4-1 to TRBJ2-2, with unresolved D. The CDR3 extends over 15 amino acids. The ends were cut back, 2 bases at V and 2 bases at J, with 9 bases in the middle. From germline, CDR1 is MGHRA and CDR2 YSYEKL. The CDR3 coding sequence is TGCGCCAGCAGCCAAAAGCTCCTCAACACCGGGGAGCTGTTTTTT. Residues: CASSQKLLNTGELFF.

This clonotype was counted many times. This chain connects TRBV20-1 to TRBJ2-3; D gene uncertain. The length of the CDR3 is 14 residues. From germline, CDR1 is DFQATT and CDR2 SNEGSKA (reference sequence). Trimming shortened V by 8 bases and J by 7 bases, and 22 bases separated the two germline ends. The CDR3 nucleotides read TGCAGTAATGCTGGGAAGGAGAATTGGTATACGCAGTATTTT. Protein product: CSNAGKENWYTQYF.

This clonotype showed up many times. The rearrangement joins TRBV20-1 to TRBJ2-7; 7 nucleotides match TRBD1. V shed 0 bases and J 0 bases; nucleotides not matched to a gene: 8. CDR3 length: 16 amino acids. Germline V gene sequence: CDR1 DFQATT, CDR2 SNEGSKA (reference sequence). CDR3 in DNA: TGCAGTGCTAGAGACCCGCTGGGACAGTACTCCTACGAGCAGTACTTC. Translated, it gives CSARDPLGQYSYEQYF.

This clonotype was seen ten or more times. The chain uses TRBV7-9 and TRBJ2-3, with D uncertain. V was pared by 4 bases and J by 4 bases, with 15 bases between. In germline, CDR1 is SEHNR, CDR2 FQNEAQ (reference sequence). The length of the CDR3 is 15 residues. CDR3 sequence (DNA): TGTGCCAGCAGCTCCGGCCTCAGGTCCGCAGATACGCAGTATTTT. Translation: CASSSGLRSADTQYF.

This chain uses TRBV7-6 with TRBJ2-1; TRBD2 agrees at 12 bases. The CDR3 loop spans 20 amino acids. V shed 5 bases and J 4 bases; nucleotides not matched to a gene: 18. Germline CDR1 is SGHVS and CDR2 is FNYEAQ. The CDR3 sequence is CASSQVPGLAGLNQYNEQFF. The DNA of the CDR3 is TGTGCCAGCAGCCAAGTGCCGGGACTAGCGGGTTTAAACCAGTACAATGAGCAGTTCTTC.

This clonotype was found a few times. This chain connects TRBV4-1 to TRBJ1-4; 7 bases agree with TRBD1. The CDR3 consists of 15 residues. Trimming cost V 4 bases and J 10 bases; bases outside gene matches: 12. Germline values: CDR1 MGHRA, CDR2 YSYEKL. The CDR3, as DNA: TGCGCCAGCAGCCCCATTCAGGGGGTAACTGGAAAACTGTTTTTT. Amino acids: CASSPIQGVTGKLFF.

This clonotype was recorded many times. The rearrangement links TRBV20-1 to TRBJ1-2; a possible D gene is TRBD1 (6 bases). Germline V gene lookup returns CDR1 DFQATT and CDR2 SNEGSKA (reference sequence). The CDR3 has 18 amino acids. V lost 6 bases and J lost 1, with 27 bases in between. The CDR3: CSAISSFNIRGLNYGYTF. Written as DNA, the CDR3 is TGCAGTGCCATCTCCTCTTTTAACATCCGGGGGCTTAACTATGGCTACACCTTC.

In this sample, this clonotype turned up a few times. The rearrangement links TRBV12-3 or TRBV12-4 to TRBJ2-3; a weak D match, TRBD2 (6 bases). This CDR3 spans 15 amino acids. The V end lost 3 bases, the J end lost 2 bases, and 12 bases lay between the germline ends. Here the CDR3 reads CASSFLGGLTDTQYF. Here the CDR3 DNA reads TGTGCCAGCAGTTTTTTGGGGGGTCTCACAGATACGCAGTATTTT.

This clonotype has just a few counts. The chain has TRBV28 and TRBJ2-2; the D is unclear. The V end was cut by 10 bases, the J end by 4 bases, with 13 bases between. CDR1 and CDR2 from the germline V gene are MDHEN and SYDVKM. This CDR3 spans 13 amino acids. CDR3 in DNA: TGTGCCATCGCAGAGGCGGCCACCGGGGAGCTGTTTTTT. It is translated as CAIAEAATGELFF.

There are many counts of this clonotype. CDR3 bases: TGTGCCATCAGTAAGGGGACAGGGGAAAAGGAGACCCAGTACTTC. This gives the protein CAISKGTGEKETQYF. The rearrangement links TRBV10-3 to TRBJ2-5; 10 bases are a match to TRBD1. This CDR3 comprises 15 residues. V lost 5 bases and J lost 5; bases outside the gene matches: 8. Per germline, CDR1 ENHRY and CDR2 SYGVKD.

This clonotype has at least ten counts. V and J are TRBV29-1 and TRBJ1-1, with D maybe TRBD1 (6 bases). Germline V gives CDR1 SQVTM, CDR2 ANQGSEA. Between the trimmed V and J ends, which lost 4 bases and 5 bases, there was a span of 17 bases. This CDR3 has 14 amino acids. Written as DNA, the CDR3 is TGCAGCGTTGGGGGGGGCATCTTGTGGACTGAAGCTTTCTTT. Protein product: CSVGGGILWTEAFF.

This clonotype appeared many times. The chain carries TRBV29-1 and TRBJ2-1, with TRBD2 identical over 13 bases. CDR3 size: 13 residues. Per germline, CDR1 SQVTM and CDR2 ANQGSEA. V gave up 4 bases and J gave up 9 bases; unmatched junction bases: 3. CDR3 DNA: TGCAGCGTTGGACTAGCGGGAGGTTTTGAGCAGTTCTTC. Protein sequence: CSVGLAGGFEQFF.

The rearrangement joins TRBV5-1 to TRBJ2-1; 9 bases fit TRBD1. Germline-derived CDR1 and CDR2 are SGHRS and YFSETQ. This CDR3 spans 16 amino acids. V lost 0 bases, J lost 5 bases, and 6 bases stayed unmatched. CDR3: CASSLALGQGNNEQFF. In nucleotides, the CDR3 is TGCGCCAGCAGCTTGGCGCTGGGACAGGGTAACAATGAGCAGTTCTTC.

A remark on this clonotype: Since a much larger clone is just one base distant, this may be a read error. The chain carries TRBV29-1 and TRBJ1-1; possible D gene TRBD1, 5 bases. This CDR3 region has 12 residues. CDR1 and CDR2 (germline): SQVTM, ANQGSEA. The CDR3 sequence: CSVGIGDSEASF. The CDR3 DNA is TGCAGCGTTGGAATAGGAGACAGTGAAGCTTCCTTT.

The CDR3 bases are TGTGCCAGCAGCCAAGCCCCTGGACAGGGGGCCTATGGCTACACCTTC. It codes for CASSQAPGQGAYGYTF. The chain uses TRBV3-1 and TRBJ1-2; 11 positions agree with TRBD1. The CDR3 is made up of 16 amino acids. The germline V gene encodes CDR1 LGHDT and CDR2 YNNKEL (reference sequence). V was clipped by 1 base and J by 4 bases; unmatched bases: 5.

Of note for this clonotype: A much larger clone differs by one base, so this may be a read error. This chain connects TRBV29-1 to TRBJ1-1; maybe TRBD1 (5 bases). The CDR3 is 11 residues long. Looked up from germline, CDR1 is SQVTM and CDR2 is ANQGSEA. CDR3 residues: CSVEAGTEALF. In nucleotides, the CDR3 is TGCAGCGTTGAAGCGGGGACTGAAGCTTTGTTT.

The chain couples TRBV19 to TRBJ2-1; no definite D call. Germline assignment: CDR1 LNHDA and CDR2 SQIVND (reference sequence). The CDR3 contains 14 residues. Trimming removed 0 bases from V and 9 bases from J, with 12 bases in between. CDR3 region: CASSIDILLGEQFF. CDR3 coding DNA: TGTGCCAGTAGTATAGATATTTTACTGGGTGAGCAGTTCTTC. The complete variable domain, with remaining parts taken from reference TRBV19 and TRBJ2-1, reads DGGITQSPKYLFRKEGQNVTLSCEQNLNHDAMYWYRQDPGQGLRLIYYSQIVNDFQKGDIAEGYSVSREKKESFPLTVTSAQKNPTAFYLCASSIDILLGEQFFGPGTRLTVL.

This clonotype was seen only a few times. CDR3 sequence: CASSRAGGQPNEQFF. The CDR3 region has the DNA TGTGCCAGCAGCCGAGCGGGAGGGCAACCTAATGAGCAGTTCTTC. This chain connects TRBV12-3 or TRBV12-4 to TRBJ2-1; 10 bases line up with TRBD2. The CDR3 length is 15 residues. The V gene end was trimmed by 6 bases and the J gene end by 7 bases; junction bases not matched to a gene: 9.

This clonotype was counted many times. The V gene is TRBV5-1, the J gene TRBJ1-1; D may be TRBD1 (6 bases). The V end lost 1 base, the J end lost 0 bases, and 13 bases lay between the germline ends. CDR1 is SGHRS, CDR2 YFSETQ, per germline. This CDR3 comprises 16 residues. CDR3 bases: TGCGCCAGCAGCTTGACGGCAGGGGCCATGAACACTGAAGCTTTCTTT. Amino acids: CASSLTAGAMNTEAFF.

This chain connects TRBV6-1 to TRBJ2-1, with D perhaps TRBD1 (5 bases). CDR3 length: 11 residues. Looked up from germline, CDR1 is MNHNS and CDR2 is SASEGT. Trimming pared 6 bases from V and 11 bases from J, leaving 11 bases between. CDR3 bases: TGTGCCAGCAGGCAGGGTTTTCAGCAGTTCTTC. It encodes CASRQGFQQFF.

This clonotype was observed many times. V and J are TRBV7-9 and TRBJ2-7, with TRBD2 matching 9 bases. Per germline, CDR1 SEHNR and CDR2 FQNEAQ (reference sequence). V was pared by 4 bases and J by 6 bases, with 10 bases of the junction left unmatched. The CDR3 length is 15 residues. The DNA of the CDR3 is TGTGCCAGCAGCTCTAGCGGGATCCCGCGAGTCGAGCAGTACTTC. Amino acid sequence: CASSSSGIPRVEQYF.